Listed below are T cell receptor beta chains from one sample, sequenced in a study of persistence of HIV-infected CD4 T cells. The repertoire was sequenced with immunoSEQ multiplex PCR; TCRdb's copy has only in-frame clones and lacks some. The table lists about 40,000 clones, approximately 78% of them singletons. Antigen specificity for these receptors is unknown. The source material was CD4+ T cells sorted from PBMCs after roughly 20-hour stimulation, sampled from a patient who received antiretroviral therapy. Receptors originate from an adult man with HIV who was CMV-seropositive. The CDR3 runs from the conserved cysteine through the conserved F or W. D genes are given only for firm matches. Part of the rows lack a size; the others show once, few, many or a class for expanded clones.

clone_size	v_call	j_call	d_call	cdr3_nt	cdr3_aa
-	TRBV7-8	TRBJ2-3	TRBD2	TGTGCCAGCAGCTTAGCGCGTGGGACTAGCGGGCGCACAGATACGCAGTATTTT	CASSLARGTSGRTDTQYF
-	TRBV2	TRBJ1-3	-	TGTGCCAGCAGTGAAGACGGGATCGACTCTGGAAACACCATATATTTT	CASSEDGIDSGNTIYF
-	TRBV6-5	TRBJ2-7	-	TGTGCCAGCAGTTACAAAGGCTACGAGCAGTACTTC	CASSYKGYEQYF
-	TRBV7-9	TRBJ2-5	TRBD2	TGTGCCAGCAGCGTAGCGGGAGGGCCCTTGGAGACCCAGTACTTC	CASSVAGGPLETQYF
-	TRBV30	TRBJ1-4	-	TGTGCCTGGAGTGTACAGGGACCCGAAAAACTGTTTTTT	CAWSVQGPEKLFF
-	TRBV7-2	TRBJ1-2	TRBD1	TGTGCCAGCAGCCCCCGGACAGGGGGCGCTGACTATGGCTACACCTTC	CASSPRTGGADYGYTF
-	TRBV7-3	TRBJ1-6	-	TGTGCCAGCAGCTTCGGGGGGAATTCACCCCTCCACTTT	CASSFGGNSPLHF
few	TRBV30	TRBJ1-4	TRBD1	TGTGCCTGGAGTGAGGGAGGGACAGGGAATGAAAAACTGTTTTTT	CAWSEGGTGNEKLFF
-	TRBV7-6	TRBJ2-1	-	TGTGCCAGCAGCTCCAGGGGCGAGCAGTTCTTC	CASSSRGEQFF
medium-sized	TRBV5-1	TRBJ2-7	TRBD2	TGCGCCAGCAGCTTGGCCCTAGCGGGGGGGCCTTACGAGCAGTACTTC	CASSLALAGGPYEQYF